This T cell receptor (beta chain) was sequenced during a study of cytomegalovirus exposure and HLA in healthy donors. Vbeta (60) and Jbeta (13) primers were used in the PCR. Using immunoSEQ multiplex PCR, the repertoire was profiled, and TCRdb retains in-frame clones only, with some absent. The sample lists approximately 67,000 clones; 75% to 90% were seen once. Whereas donors were nominally healthy upon sampling, unrecorded immune exposures were probable. Study results and limitations: It was shown in a later analysis that HLA-associated TCR beta chains were more clonally expanded than other, equally common chains. Some V segments, TRBV6-2 and TRBV6-3 among them, were indistinguishable and were therefore excluded. As a later analysis showed, a missense DCLRE1C variant was linked to trimming of TCR beta V- and J-genes.

Trimming stripped 6 bases from V and 2 bases from J, with 8 bases between. Looked up from germline, CDR1 is SNHLY and CDR2 is FYNNEI. The CDR3 extends over 12 amino acids. With respect to this clone: As yet, its antigen is unknown.

This receptor was obtained from a woman aged 30 to 39 in good health and CMV-seropositive. This chain uses TRBV2 with TRBJ2-7, with a weak D call TRBD1 (5 bases). The material sequenced was PBMCs. The CDR3 DNA sequence: TGTGCCAGCAGACAACAGGCCTACGAGCAGTACTTC. Its translation is CASRQQAYEQYF.